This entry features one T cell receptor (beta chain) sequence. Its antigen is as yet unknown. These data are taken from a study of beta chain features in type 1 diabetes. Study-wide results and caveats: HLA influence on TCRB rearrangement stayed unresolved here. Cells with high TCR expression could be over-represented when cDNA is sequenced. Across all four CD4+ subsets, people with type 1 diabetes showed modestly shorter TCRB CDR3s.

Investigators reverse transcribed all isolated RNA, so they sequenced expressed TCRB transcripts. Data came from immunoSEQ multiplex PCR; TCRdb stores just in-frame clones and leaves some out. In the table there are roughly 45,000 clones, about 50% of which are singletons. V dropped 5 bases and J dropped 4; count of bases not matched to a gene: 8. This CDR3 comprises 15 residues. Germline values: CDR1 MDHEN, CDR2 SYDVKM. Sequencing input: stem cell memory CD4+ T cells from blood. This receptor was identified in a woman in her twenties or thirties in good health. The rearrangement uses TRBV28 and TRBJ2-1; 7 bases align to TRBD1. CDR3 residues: CASSLSGTVYNEQFF. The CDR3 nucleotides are TGTGCCAGCAGTCTCTCCGGGACAGTATACAATGAGCAGTTCTTC.